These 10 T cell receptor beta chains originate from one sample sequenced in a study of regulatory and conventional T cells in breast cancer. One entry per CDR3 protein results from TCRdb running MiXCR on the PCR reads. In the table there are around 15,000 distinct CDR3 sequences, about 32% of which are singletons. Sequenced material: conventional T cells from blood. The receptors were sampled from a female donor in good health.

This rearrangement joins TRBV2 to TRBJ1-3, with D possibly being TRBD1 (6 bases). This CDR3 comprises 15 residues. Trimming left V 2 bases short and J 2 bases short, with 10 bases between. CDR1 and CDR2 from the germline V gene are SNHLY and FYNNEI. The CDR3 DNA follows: TGTGCCAGCAGTGAACAGGGGTATGCTGGAAACACCATATATTTT. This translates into CASSEQGYAGNTIYF.

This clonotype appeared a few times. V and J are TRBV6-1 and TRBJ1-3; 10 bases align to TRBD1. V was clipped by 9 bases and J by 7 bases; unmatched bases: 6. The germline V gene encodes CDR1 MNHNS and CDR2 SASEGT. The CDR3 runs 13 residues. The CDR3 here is CASRTGGYNTIYF. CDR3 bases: TGTGCCAGTAGGACAGGGGGGTATAACACCATATATTTT.

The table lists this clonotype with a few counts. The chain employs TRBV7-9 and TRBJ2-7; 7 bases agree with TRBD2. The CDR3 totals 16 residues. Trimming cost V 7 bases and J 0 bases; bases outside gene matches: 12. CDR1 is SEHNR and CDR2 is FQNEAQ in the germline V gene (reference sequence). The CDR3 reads CASTKGYGRPSYEQYF. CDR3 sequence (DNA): TGTGCCAGCACCAAGGGGTACGGGAGGCCCTCCTACGAGCAGTACTTC.

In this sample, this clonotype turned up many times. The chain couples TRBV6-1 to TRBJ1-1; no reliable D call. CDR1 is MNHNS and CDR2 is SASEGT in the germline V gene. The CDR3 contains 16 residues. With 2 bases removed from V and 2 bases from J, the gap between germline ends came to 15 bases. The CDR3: CASSERRGPLNTEAFF. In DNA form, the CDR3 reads TGTGCCAGCAGTGAACGGAGAGGTCCCTTAAACACTGAAGCTTTCTTT.

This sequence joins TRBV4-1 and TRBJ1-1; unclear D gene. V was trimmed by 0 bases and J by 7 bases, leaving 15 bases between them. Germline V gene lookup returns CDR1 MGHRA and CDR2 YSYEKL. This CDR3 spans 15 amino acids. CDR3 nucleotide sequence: TGCGCCAGCAGCCAAGATTACGTCCCGGGCCGTGAAGCTTTCTTT. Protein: CASSQDYVPGREAFF.

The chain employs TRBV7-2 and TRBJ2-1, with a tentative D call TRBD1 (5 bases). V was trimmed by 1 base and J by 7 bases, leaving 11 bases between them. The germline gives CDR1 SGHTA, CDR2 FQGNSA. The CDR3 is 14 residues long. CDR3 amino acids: CASSLGRVGNEQFF. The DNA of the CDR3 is TGTGCCAGCAGCTTAGGCAGGGTTGGTAATGAGCAGTTCTTC. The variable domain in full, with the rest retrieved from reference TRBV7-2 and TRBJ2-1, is GAGVSQSPSNKVTEKGKDVELRCDPISGHTALYWYRQSLGQGLEFLIYFQGNSAPDKSGLPSDRFSAERTGGSVSTLTIQRTQQEDSAVYLCASSLGRVGNEQFFGPGTRLTVL.

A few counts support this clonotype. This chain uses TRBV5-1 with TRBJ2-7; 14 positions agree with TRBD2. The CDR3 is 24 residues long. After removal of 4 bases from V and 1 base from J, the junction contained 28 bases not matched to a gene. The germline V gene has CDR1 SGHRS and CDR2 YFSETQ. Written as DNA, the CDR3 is TGCGCCAGCAGCCTTAGCCCCGGGACAGGGACCACCGGGACTAGCGGGGGAGAGTCCTACGAGCAGTACTTC. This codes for CASSLSPGTGTTGTSGGESYEQYF.

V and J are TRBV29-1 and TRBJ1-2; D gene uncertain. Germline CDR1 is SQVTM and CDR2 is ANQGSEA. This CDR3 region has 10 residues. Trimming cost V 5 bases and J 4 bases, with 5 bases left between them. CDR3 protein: CSVWTYGYTF. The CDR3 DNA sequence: TGCAGCGTTTGGACCTATGGCTACACCTTC.

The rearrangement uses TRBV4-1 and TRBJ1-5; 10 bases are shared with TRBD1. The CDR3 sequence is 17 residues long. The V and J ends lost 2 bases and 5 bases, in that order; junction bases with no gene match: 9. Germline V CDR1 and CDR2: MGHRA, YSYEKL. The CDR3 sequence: CASSQSLRDRGYQPQHF. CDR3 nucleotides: TGCGCCAGCAGCCAAAGCCTCCGGGACAGGGGTTATCAGCCCCAGCATTTT.

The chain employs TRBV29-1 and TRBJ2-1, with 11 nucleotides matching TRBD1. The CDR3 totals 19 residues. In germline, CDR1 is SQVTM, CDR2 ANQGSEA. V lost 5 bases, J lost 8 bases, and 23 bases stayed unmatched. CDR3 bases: TGCAGCGTTCGTTTCGGAAAGGGGTCCGGGGACAGGGGGGTGGATGAGCAGTTCTTC. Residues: CSVRFGKGSGDRGVDEQFF.